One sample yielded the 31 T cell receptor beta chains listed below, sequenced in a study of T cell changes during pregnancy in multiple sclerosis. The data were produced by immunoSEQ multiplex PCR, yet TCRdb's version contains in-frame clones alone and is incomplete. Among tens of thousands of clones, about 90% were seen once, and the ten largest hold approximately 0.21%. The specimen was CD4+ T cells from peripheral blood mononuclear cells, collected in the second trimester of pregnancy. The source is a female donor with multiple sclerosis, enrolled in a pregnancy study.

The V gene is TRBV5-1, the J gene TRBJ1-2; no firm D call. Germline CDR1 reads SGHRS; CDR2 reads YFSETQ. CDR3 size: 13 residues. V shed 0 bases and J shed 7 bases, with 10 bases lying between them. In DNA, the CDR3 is TGCGCCAGCAGCTTGGGGCAGGTCACTGGCTACACCTTC. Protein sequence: CASSLGQVTGYTF.

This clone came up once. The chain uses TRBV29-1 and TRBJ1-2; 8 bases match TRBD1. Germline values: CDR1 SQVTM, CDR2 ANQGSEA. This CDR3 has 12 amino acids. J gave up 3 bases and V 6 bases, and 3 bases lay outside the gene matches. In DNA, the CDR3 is TGCAGCGTCGAGGACAGGGACTATGGCTACACCTTC. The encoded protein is CSVEDRDYGYTF.

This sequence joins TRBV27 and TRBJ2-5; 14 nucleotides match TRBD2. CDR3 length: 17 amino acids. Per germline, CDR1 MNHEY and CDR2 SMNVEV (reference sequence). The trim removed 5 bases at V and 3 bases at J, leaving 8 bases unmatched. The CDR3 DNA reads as TGTGCCAGCAGTCCGATTAGACTAGCGGGAGGGAAAGAGACCCAGTACTTC. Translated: CASSPIRLAGGKETQYF.

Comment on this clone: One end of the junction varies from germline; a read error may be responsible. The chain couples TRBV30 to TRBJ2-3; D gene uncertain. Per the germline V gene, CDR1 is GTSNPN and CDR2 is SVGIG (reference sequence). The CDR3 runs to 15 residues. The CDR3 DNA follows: TGTGTCTGGAGTGTACTTGAGTCCTCGAGGGATACGCAGTATTTT. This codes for CVWSVLESSRDTQYF.

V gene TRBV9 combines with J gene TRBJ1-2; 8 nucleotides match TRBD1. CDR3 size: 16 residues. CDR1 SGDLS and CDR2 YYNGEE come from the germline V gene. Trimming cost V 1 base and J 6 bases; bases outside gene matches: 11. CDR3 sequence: CASSVTGQGAGNGYTF. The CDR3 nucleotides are TGTGCCAGCAGCGTAACTGGTCAGGGGGCAGGAAATGGCTACACCTTC. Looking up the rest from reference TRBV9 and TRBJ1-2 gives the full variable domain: DSGVTQTPKHLITATGQRVTLRCSPRSGDLSVYWYQQSLDQGLQFLIQYYNGEERAKGNILERFSAQQFPDLHSELNLSSLELGDSALYFCASSVTGQGAGNGYTFGSGTRLTVV.

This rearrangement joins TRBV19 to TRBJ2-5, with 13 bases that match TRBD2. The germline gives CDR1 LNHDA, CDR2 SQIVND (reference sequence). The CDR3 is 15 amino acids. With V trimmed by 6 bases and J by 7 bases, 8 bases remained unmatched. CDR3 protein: CASSPGLAGVWTQYF. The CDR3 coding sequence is TGTGCCAGTAGCCCCGGACTAGCGGGAGTTTGGACCCAGTACTTC.

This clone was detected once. The CDR3 DNA reads TGTGCCAGCAGCGTAGCAACGGGGGGCGACACAGATACGCAGTATTTT. It encodes CASSVATGGDTDTQYF. J is TRBJ2-3 and V is TRBV9; D is perhaps TRBD2 (7 bases). The CDR3 is made up of 16 amino acids. Trimming took off 0 bases at V and 2 bases at J, with 13 bases between the two ends. Germline V lookup: CDR1 SGDLS, CDR2 YYNGEE.

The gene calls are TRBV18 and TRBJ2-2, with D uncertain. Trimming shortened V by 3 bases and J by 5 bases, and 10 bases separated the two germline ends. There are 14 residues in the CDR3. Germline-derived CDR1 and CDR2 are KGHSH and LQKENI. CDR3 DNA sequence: TGTGCCAGCTCACCTCTTCCTAGAACCGGGGAGCTGTTTTTT. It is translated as CASSPLPRTGELFF.

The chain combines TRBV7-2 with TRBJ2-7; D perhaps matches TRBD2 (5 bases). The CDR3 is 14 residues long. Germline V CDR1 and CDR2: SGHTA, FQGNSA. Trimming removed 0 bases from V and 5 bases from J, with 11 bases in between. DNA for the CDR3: TGTGCCAGCAGCTTAGCCGCGAGGGCCCACGAGCAGTACTTC. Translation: CASSLAARAHEQYF.

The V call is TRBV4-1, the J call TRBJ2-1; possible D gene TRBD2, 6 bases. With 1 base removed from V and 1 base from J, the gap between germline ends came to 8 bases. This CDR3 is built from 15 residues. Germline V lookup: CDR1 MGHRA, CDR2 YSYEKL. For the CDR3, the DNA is TGCGCCAGCAGCCAAGTCCTAGCGTCCTACAATGAGCAGTTCTTC. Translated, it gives CASSQVLASYNEQFF.

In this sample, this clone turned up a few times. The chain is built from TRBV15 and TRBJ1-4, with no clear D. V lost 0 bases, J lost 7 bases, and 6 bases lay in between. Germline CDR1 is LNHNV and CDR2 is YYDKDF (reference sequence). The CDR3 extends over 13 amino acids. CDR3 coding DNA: TGTGCCACCAGCAGAGATCCCGGTGAAAAACTGTTTTTT. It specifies CATSRDPGEKLFF.

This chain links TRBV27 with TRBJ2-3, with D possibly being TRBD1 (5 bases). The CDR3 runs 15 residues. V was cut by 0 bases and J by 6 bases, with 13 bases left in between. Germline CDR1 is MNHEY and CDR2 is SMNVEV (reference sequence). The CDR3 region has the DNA TGTGCCAGCAGTTTATCTGGAATGGGGCGGGATACGCAGTATTTT. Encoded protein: CASSLSGMGRDTQYF.

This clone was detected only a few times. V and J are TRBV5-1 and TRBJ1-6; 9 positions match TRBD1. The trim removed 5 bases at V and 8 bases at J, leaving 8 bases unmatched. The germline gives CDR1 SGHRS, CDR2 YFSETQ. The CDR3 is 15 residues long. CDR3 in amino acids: CASRTAGDRDSPLHF. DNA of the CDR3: TGCGCCAGCAGGACAGCCGGGGACAGGGATTCACCCCTCCACTTT. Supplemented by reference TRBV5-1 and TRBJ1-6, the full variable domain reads KAGVTQTPRYLIKTRGQQVTLSCSPISGHRSVSWYQQTPGQGLQFLFEYFSETQRNKGNFPGRFSGRQFSNSRSEMNVSTLELGDSALYLCASRTAGDRDSPLHFGNGTRLTVT.

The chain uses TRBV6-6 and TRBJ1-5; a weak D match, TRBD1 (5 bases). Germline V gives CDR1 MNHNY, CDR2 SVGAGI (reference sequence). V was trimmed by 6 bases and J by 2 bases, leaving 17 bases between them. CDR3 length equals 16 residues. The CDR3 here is CASSPSGGVGNQPQHF. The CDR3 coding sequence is TGTGCCAGCAGCCCCTCTGGGGGGGTAGGCAATCAGCCCCAGCATTTT.

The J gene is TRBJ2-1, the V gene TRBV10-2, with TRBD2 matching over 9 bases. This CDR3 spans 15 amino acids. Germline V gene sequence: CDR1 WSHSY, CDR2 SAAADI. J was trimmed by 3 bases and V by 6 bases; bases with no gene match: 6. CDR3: CASRSGTSSYNEQFF. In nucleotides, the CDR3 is TGCGCCAGCAGATCCGGGACTAGCAGCTACAATGAGCAGTTCTTC.

The CDR3 DNA reads as TGTGCCACCGTAGCGGCAACTTCCTACAATGAGCAGTTCTTC. As protein: CATVAATSYNEQFF. This sequence joins TRBV6-1 and TRBJ2-1; D possibly corresponds to TRBD2 (6 bases). V was shortened by 10 bases and J by 1 base, with 14 bases between the two germline ends. Germline assignment: CDR1 MNHNS and CDR2 SASEGT. The length of the CDR3 is 14 residues.

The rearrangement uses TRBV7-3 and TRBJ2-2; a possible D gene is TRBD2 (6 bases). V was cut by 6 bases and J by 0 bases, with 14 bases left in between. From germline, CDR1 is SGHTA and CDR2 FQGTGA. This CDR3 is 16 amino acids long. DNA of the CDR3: TGTGCCAGCAGGGCCCCGGGACTGGCGAACACCGGGGAGCTGTTTTTT. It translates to CASRAPGLANTGELFF.

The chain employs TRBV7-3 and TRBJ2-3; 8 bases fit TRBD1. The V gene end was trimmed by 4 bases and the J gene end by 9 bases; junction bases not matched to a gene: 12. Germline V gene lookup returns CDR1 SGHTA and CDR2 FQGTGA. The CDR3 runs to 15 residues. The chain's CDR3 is CASSYQAGGAGTQYF. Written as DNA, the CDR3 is TGTGCCAGCAGCTACCAGGCAGGGGGCGCAGGGACGCAGTATTTT.

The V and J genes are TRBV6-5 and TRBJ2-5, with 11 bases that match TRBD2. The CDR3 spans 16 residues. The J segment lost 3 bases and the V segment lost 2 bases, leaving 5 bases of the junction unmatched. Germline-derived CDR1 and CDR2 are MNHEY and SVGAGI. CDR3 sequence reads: CASSYLVSGGEETQYF. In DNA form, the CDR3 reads TGTGCCAGCAGTTACCTAGTTAGCGGGGGGGAAGAGACCCAGTACTTC.

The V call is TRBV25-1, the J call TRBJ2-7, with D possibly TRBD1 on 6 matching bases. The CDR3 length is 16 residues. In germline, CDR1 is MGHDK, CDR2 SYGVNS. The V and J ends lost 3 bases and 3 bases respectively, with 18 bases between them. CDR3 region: CASSDSGWDNGYEQYF. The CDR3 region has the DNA TGTGCCAGCAGTGATTCGGGTTGGGACAACGGCTACGAGCAGTACTTC.

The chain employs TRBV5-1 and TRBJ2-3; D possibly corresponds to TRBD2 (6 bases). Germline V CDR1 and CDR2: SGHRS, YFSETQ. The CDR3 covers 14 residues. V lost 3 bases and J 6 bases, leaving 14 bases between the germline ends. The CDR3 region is CASSSLPGADTQYF. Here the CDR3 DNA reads TGCGCCAGCAGCTCTCTCCCGGGAGCGGATACGCAGTATTTT.

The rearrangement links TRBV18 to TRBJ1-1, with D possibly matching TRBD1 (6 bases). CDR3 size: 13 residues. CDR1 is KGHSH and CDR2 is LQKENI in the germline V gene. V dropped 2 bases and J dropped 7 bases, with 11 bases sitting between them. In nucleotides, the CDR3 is TGTGCCAGCTCACCAGGGACATACGGTGAAGCTTTCTTT. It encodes CASSPGTYGEAFF. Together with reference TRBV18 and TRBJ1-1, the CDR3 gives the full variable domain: NAGVMQNPRHLVRRRGQEARLRCSPMKGHSHVYWYRQLPEEGLKFMVYLQKENIIDESGMPKERFSAEFPKEGPSILRIQQVVRGDSAAYFCASSPGTYGEAFFGQGTRLTVV.

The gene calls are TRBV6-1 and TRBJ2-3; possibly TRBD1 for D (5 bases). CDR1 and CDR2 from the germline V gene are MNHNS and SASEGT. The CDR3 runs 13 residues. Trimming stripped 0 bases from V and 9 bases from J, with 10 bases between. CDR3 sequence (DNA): TGTGCCAGCAGTGAAGCGGGGTGGGGCACGCAGTATTTT. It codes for CASSEAGWGTQYF.

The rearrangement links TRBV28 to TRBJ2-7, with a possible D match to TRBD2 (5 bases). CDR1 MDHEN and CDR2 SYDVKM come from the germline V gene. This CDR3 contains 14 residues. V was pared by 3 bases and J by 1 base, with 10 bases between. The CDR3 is CASSFGGVSYEQYF. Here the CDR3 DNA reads TGTGCCAGCAGTTTTGGAGGAGTTTCCTACGAGCAGTACTTC.

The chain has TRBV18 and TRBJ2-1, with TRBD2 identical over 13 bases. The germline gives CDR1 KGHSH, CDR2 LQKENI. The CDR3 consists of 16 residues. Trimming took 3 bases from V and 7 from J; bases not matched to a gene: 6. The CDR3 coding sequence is TGTGCCAGCTCACCGGGGACTAGCGGGGCATTGAATGAGCAGTTCTTC. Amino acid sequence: CASSPGTSGALNEQFF.

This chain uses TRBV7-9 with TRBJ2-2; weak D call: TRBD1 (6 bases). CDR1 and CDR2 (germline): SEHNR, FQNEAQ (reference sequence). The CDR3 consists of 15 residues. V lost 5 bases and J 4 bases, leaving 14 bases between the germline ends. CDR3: CASSVGQTFTGELFF. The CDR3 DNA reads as TGTGCCAGCAGCGTAGGACAGACGTTCACCGGGGAGCTGTTTTTT.

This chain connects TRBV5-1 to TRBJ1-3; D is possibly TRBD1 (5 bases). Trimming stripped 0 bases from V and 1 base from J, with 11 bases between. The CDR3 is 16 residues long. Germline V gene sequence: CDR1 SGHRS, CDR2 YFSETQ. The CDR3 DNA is TGCGCCAGCAGCTTGGTCGGGGGTCTGTCTGGAAACACCATATATTTT. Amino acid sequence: CASSLVGGLSGNTIYF.

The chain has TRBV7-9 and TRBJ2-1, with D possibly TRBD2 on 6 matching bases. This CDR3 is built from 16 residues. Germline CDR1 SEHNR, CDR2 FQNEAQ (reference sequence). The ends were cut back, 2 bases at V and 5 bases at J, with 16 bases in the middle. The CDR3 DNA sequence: TGTGCCAGCAGCTTATACCCGGGAGTCTTTAACAATGAGCAGTTCTTC. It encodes CASSLYPGVFNNEQFF.

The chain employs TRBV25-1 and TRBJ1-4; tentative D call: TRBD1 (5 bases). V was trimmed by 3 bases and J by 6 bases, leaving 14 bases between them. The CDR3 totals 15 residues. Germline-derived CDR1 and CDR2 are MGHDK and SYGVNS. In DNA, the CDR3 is TGTGCCAGCAGTGAGCCAAGGGGTACTCATGAAAAACTGTTTTTT. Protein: CASSEPRGTHEKLFF.

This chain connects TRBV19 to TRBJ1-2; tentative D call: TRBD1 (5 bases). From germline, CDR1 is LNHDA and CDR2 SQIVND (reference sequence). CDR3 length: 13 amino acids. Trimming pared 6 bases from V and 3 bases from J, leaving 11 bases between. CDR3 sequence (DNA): TGTGCCAGTAGCGAGACAGCTTACTATGGCTACACCTTC. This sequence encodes CASSETAYYGYTF.

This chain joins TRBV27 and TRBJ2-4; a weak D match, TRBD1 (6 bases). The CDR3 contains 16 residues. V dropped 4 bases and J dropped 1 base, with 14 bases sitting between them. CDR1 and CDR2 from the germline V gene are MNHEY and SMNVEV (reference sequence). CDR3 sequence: CASSSQQGLAKNIQYF. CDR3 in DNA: TGTGCCAGCAGTTCCCAACAGGGCTTGGCCAAAAACATTCAGTACTTC.